This TCR beta chain stems from a study of T cell responses to AZD1222 COVID-19 vaccine. Study-wide results and caveats: Just five to seven people given AZD1222 tested seropositive at baseline. Donors skewed white British and female; clonal diversity was possibly underestimated.

This table comes from immunoSEQ multiplex PCR, and its TCRdb copy is limited to in-frame clones, with some not included. The sample shows roughly 140,000 clones, over 70% of them seen only once. Second doses at about 4 or about 12 weeks were pooled. V lost 0 bases to trimming and J lost 5 bases; unmatched junction nucleotides: 8. This CDR3 is built from 18 residues. Germline V CDR1 and CDR2: LGHNA, YNFKEQ. Turning to this clone: Its antigen is still unknown.

The receptor's source is an adult who received the AZD1222 COVID-19 vaccine. Here the sequenced sample was peripheral blood, taken 28 days after the second AZD1222 dose. The rearrangement links TRBV4-2 to TRBJ2-3; 13 bases match TRBD2. CDR3 in amino acids: CASSQDDRLAGGRDTQYF. For the CDR3, the DNA is TGTGCCAGCAGCCAAGATGATAGACTAGCGGGGGGAAGAGATACGCAGTATTTT.